This T cell receptor (beta chain) was documented in a study of blood T cell repertoires in COVID-19. The assay was immunoSEQ multiplex PCR, and TCRdb's table has in-frame clones only and misses some. The profile shows fewer than 350,000 clones, 85% of them singletons. Sequencing was done on a sample of PBMCs or T cells enriched from blood (not recorded which). This TCR was sampled from a woman in her 50s who had recovered from COVID-19.

CDR3 nucleotide sequence: TGTGCCAGCTCTCCCGAGGTCATGAACACTGAAGCTTTCTTT. Residues: CASSPEVMNTEAFF. The chain employs TRBV18 and TRBJ1-1; D gene unclear. The CDR3 totals 14 residues. Germline CDR1 is KGHSH and CDR2 is LQKENI. Trimming removed 6 bases at V and 0 bases at J, with 11 bases between.